Following are 30 T cell receptor beta chains from one sample sequenced in a study of metastatic and nonmetastatic thyroid tumors. All patients were treatment-naive before thyroid surgery. MiXCR was used by TCRdb to re-call the PCR reads. Among 35,000 to 50,000 clones listed, under 4% were seen once. Material for sequencing was blood. The receptors were sampled from a female donor with papillary thyroid cancer or a benign thyroid nodule (not recorded which). Some clones in this sample may be carry-over from other donors' samples.

Concerning this clone: A clone one base away is much larger, so this may be a read error. V is TRBV28 and J is TRBJ2-7; 7 nucleotides match TRBD1. CDR3 length equals 14 residues. Germline V gene lookup returns CDR1 MDHEN and CDR2 SYDVKM. The CDR3 DNA follows: TGTGCCAGCAGTTTGTTGACAGGGTCCTACGAGCACTACTTC. This gives the protein CASSLLTGSYEHYF.

This clone was recorded many times. The chain links TRBV20-1 to TRBJ2-4; D perhaps matches TRBD2 (5 bases). This CDR3 spans 15 amino acids. Germline V lookup: CDR1 DFQATT, CDR2 SNEGSKA (reference sequence). Trimming took off 1 base at V and 5 bases at J, with 15 bases between the two ends. The chain's CDR3 is CSARAGNGRENIQYF. The CDR3 region has the DNA TGCAGTGCTAGAGCCGGTAATGGGAGAGAAAACATTCAGTACTTC.

In its sample, this clone was seen many times. This may be a read error: a much more frequent sequence differs by one nucleotide. Additional DNA sequences in this sample encode the identical CDR3. The chain couples TRBV2 to TRBJ2-5; D gene uncertain. The germline gives CDR1 SNHLY, CDR2 FYNNEI. This CDR3 spans 10 amino acids. This CDR3 is CASSGETQYF. As DNA, the CDR3 is TGCGCCAGCAGTGGAGAGACCCAGTACTTC.

There are many counts of this clone. V is TRBV5-1 and J is TRBJ2-5; D gene uncertain. Germline CDR1 SGHRS, CDR2 YFSETQ. V was clipped by 1 base and J by 5 bases, with 9 bases between them. This CDR3 contains 13 residues. CDR3 amino acids: CASSLNPDETQYF. The DNA for the CDR3 is TGCGCCAGCAGCTTGAATCCTGACGAGACCCAGTACTTC.

This chain links TRBV6-1 with TRBJ2-1, with a possible D match to TRBD2 (6 bases). V was trimmed by 7 bases and J by 9 bases, leaving 10 bases between them. Germline CDR1 is MNHNS and CDR2 is SASEGT. This CDR3 spans 11 amino acids. The CDR3, as DNA: TGTGCCAGCACTAACGGGGGTGAGCAGTTCTTC. Translation: CASTNGGEQFF.

This clone appeared many times. The V call is TRBV30, the J call TRBJ1-2, with D uncertain. Looked up from germline, CDR1 is GTSNPN and CDR2 is SVGIG (reference sequence). There are 14 residues in the CDR3. V lost 0 bases and J 8 bases, leaving 16 bases between the germline ends. CDR3 sequence: CAWSVQGFVGGYTF. The CDR3 DNA reads as TGTGCCTGGAGTGTACAAGGATTTGTCGGCGGCTACACCTTC.

This clone was found a few times. This chain connects TRBV6-1 to TRBJ2-5; TRBD1 matches 10 bases. Trimming removed 7 bases from V and 6 bases from J; junction bases left unmatched: 8. From germline, CDR1 is MNHNS and CDR2 SASEGT. The CDR3 spans 14 residues. CDR3 residues: CASTGGQGVKTQYF. CDR3 nucleotides: TGTGCCAGCACCGGCGGACAGGGGGTAAAGACCCAGTACTTC.

In this sample, this clone turned up many times. Relative to the germline gene, one junction end is altered; a read error may explain this. The V gene is TRBV18, the J gene TRBJ1-2; 7 bases line up with TRBD1. Germline lookup yields CDR1 KGHSH and CDR2 LQKENI. The CDR3 loop spans 18 amino acids. Written as DNA, the CDR3 is TGTGTCAGCTCCTACTCCAGAGGAGGGGGCAATGATAACTATGGCTACACCTTC. Its translation is CVSSYSRGGGNDNYGYTF.

This clone is medium-sized. CDR3 loop: CASSQGRGGYEQYF. CDR3 nucleotide sequence: TGCGCCAGCAGCCAAGGGAGAGGGGGCTACGAGCAGTACTTC. This chain joins TRBV4-1 and TRBJ2-7; D perhaps matches TRBD1 (6 bases). CDR1 is MGHRA and CDR2 is YSYEKL in the germline V gene. Trimming stripped 1 base from V and 3 bases from J, with 10 bases between. CDR3 length: 14 residues.

CDR3 region: CASKAGVINTEAFF. CDR3 DNA: TGTGCCAGCAAGGCAGGGGTGATTAACACTGAAGCTTTCTTT. V and J are TRBV2 and TRBJ1-1, with D possibly being TRBD1 (6 bases). Germline V lookup: CDR1 SNHLY, CDR2 FYNNEI. The CDR3 extends over 14 amino acids. V was clipped by 7 bases and J by 2 bases, with 14 bases between them.

This clone occurred a few times. The chain is built from TRBV7-8 and TRBJ1-5; unclear D gene. Germline-derived CDR1 and CDR2 are SGHVS and FQNEAQ. The V and J ends lost 0 bases and 6 bases respectively, with 3 bases between them. The CDR3 has 12 residues. CDR3 nucleotide sequence: TGTGCCAGCAGCTTAGCGGGTCAGCCCCAGCATTTT. Protein sequence: CASSLAGQPQHF.

This clone was observed at least ten times. The chain carries TRBV12-5 and TRBJ1-2, with TRBD1 as a possible D gene (5 bases). Per germline, CDR1 LGHNT and CDR2 FRNRAP. The CDR3 spans 12 residues. The V and J ends lost 6 bases and 4 bases respectively, with 9 bases between them. The CDR3 is CASGGQSYGYTF. As DNA, the CDR3 is TGTGCTAGTGGGGGGCAGTCCTATGGCTACACCTTC.

This clone was observed a handful of times. The rearrangement joins TRBV10-2 to TRBJ1-1; unclear D gene. The V gene's germline CDR1 is WSHSY and CDR2 SAAADI. The CDR3 contains 13 residues. The germline V and J ends were trimmed by 3 bases and 1 base, with 6 bases remaining between them. CDR3 loop: CASSDRENTEAFF. DNA of the CDR3: TGCGCCAGCAGTGACCGTGAGAACACTGAAGCTTTCTTT.

This clone has a count of ten or more. The chain couples TRBV9 to TRBJ2-4; a weak D match, TRBD1 (5 bases). The V and J ends lost 3 bases and 4 bases respectively, with 14 bases between them. The CDR3 consists of 15 residues. Germline-derived CDR1 and CDR2 are SGDLS and YYNGEE. CDR3 protein: CASSAGFATKNIQYF. As DNA, the CDR3 is TGTGCCAGCAGCGCAGGGTTCGCTACTAAAAACATTCAGTACTTC.

This clone was recorded at least ten times. The V call is TRBV5-1, the J call TRBJ2-5; TRBD2 agrees at 7 bases. Trimming cost V 1 base and J 1 base; bases outside gene matches: 1. The CDR3 is 14 amino acids. In germline, CDR1 is SGHRS, CDR2 YFSETQ. CDR3 sequence (DNA): TGCGCCAGCAGCTTGCTAGCGGTCCAAGAGACCCAGTACTTC. Its protein is CASSLLAVQETQYF. Looking up the rest from reference TRBV5-1 and TRBJ2-5 gives the full variable domain: KAGVTQTPRYLIKTRGQQVTLSCSPISGHRSVSWYQQTPGQGLQFLFEYFSETQRNKGNFPGRFSGRQFSNSRSEMNVSTLELGDSALYLCASSLLAVQETQYFGPGTRLLVL.

Ten or more counts support this clone. V usage is TRBV7-6 and J usage is TRBJ2-1, with unresolved D. CDR3 size: 12 residues. V lost 6 bases, J lost 9 bases, and 12 bases lay in between. CDR1 and CDR2 from the germline V gene are SGHVS and FNYEAQ. The CDR3 DNA is TGTGCCAGCAGGACCCTCCCGGGTGAGCAGTTCTTC. Amino acids: CASRTLPGEQFF.

This clone was seen repeatedly, ten times or more. This sequence joins TRBV7-6 and TRBJ2-1; possible D gene TRBD2, 5 bases. The germline V gene has CDR1 SGHVS and CDR2 FNYEAQ. This CDR3 comprises 14 residues. V was clipped by 5 bases and J by 0 bases, with 8 bases between them. CDR3 DNA sequence: TGTGCCAGCAGCCACGGGGACTCCTACAATGAGCAGTTCTTC. This encodes CASSHGDSYNEQFF. The complete variable domain, with remaining parts taken from reference TRBV7-6 and TRBJ2-1, reads GAGVSQSPRYKVTKRGQDVALRCDPISGHVSLYWYRQALGQGPEFLTYFNYEAQQDKSGLPNDRFSAERPEGSISTLTIQRTEQRDSAMYRCASSHGDSYNEQFFGPGTRLTVL.

This clone was picked up many times. The gene calls are TRBV20-1 and TRBJ2-7, with D possibly being TRBD2 (6 bases). The CDR3 covers 13 residues. Trimming removed 3 bases from V and 5 bases from J, with 14 bases in between. The germline CDR1 and CDR2 sequences are DFQATT and SNEGSKA (reference sequence). For the CDR3, the DNA is TGCAGTGCTAGCGGGAGATATTCGGACGAGCAGTACTTC. Protein: CSASGRYSDEQYF.

Sample share makes this clone medium-sized. This chain links TRBV11-3 with TRBJ2-1; 14 bases map to TRBD2. The J segment lost 10 bases and the V segment lost 4 bases, leaving 3 bases of the junction unmatched. The CDR3 contains 14 residues. The germline gives CDR1 SGHNT, CDR2 YENEEA. The CDR3 region is CASSSRTSGREQFF. The CDR3 DNA sequence: TGTGCCAGCAGCTCAAGGACTAGCGGGAGGGAGCAGTTCTTC.

This clone appeared many times. The V and J genes are TRBV2 and TRBJ1-2, with 7 bases that match TRBD1. Germline V gives CDR1 SNHLY, CDR2 FYNNEI. Trimming removed 6 bases from V and 3 bases from J; junction bases left unmatched: 4. The CDR3 length is 13 residues. For the CDR3, the DNA is TGTGCCAGCAGCCGACAGGGTGACTATGGCTACACCTTC. It translates to CASSRQGDYGYTF.

V gene TRBV10-3 combines with J gene TRBJ1-2; D may be TRBD1 (5 bases). V lost 5 bases, J lost 14 bases, and 21 bases lay in between. From germline, CDR1 is ENHRY and CDR2 SYGVKD. This CDR3 spans 13 amino acids. CDR3 residues: CAISLQAGTPGTF. CDR3 nucleotides: TGTGCCATCAGTCTCCAAGCCGGGACCCCGGGTACCTTC.

This clone has a count of ten or more. The chain links TRBV6-5 to TRBJ1-1, with 8 bases matching TRBD1. This CDR3 region has 15 residues. V was clipped by 1 base and J by 7 bases; unmatched bases: 8. Germline values: CDR1 MNHEY, CDR2 SVGAGI. CDR3 in DNA: TGTGCCAGCAGTTACTTCCCCGGCAGGGGGCTTGAAGCTTTCTTT. Encoded protein: CASSYFPGRGLEAFF.

This clone was counted many times. The V call is TRBV27, the J call TRBJ1-5; D unclear. Germline V lookup: CDR1 MNHEY, CDR2 SMNVEV (reference sequence). The CDR3 extends over 15 amino acids. Deletions cut 6 bases from V and 2 bases from J, with 14 bases between. As DNA, the CDR3 is TGTGCCAGCAGGTATGGTGGCGGTGGCAATCAGCCCCAGCATTTT. Protein sequence: CASRYGGGGNQPQHF.

This clone was detected many times. Given a much more abundant clone one base away, this may be a read error. The chain employs TRBV6-4 and TRBJ2-2; 13 nucleotides match TRBD2. Germline V gene lookup returns CDR1 MRHNA and CDR2 SNTAGT. The CDR3 loop spans 15 amino acids. The CDR3 region is CASSTSGRDTGELFF. Written as DNA, the CDR3 is TGCGCCAGCAGCACTAGCGGGAGGGACACCGGGGAGCTGTTTTTT.

In this sample, this clone turned up many times. This chain uses TRBV4-1 with TRBJ1-5; maybe TRBD1 (5 bases). V gave up 1 base and J gave up 0 bases, with 7 bases separating them. Germline V gene data show CDR1 as MGHRA and CDR2 as YSYEKL. The CDR3 is 15 amino acids. The CDR3: CASSQVRDSNQPQHF. The CDR3 DNA reads as TGCGCCAGCAGCCAAGTCAGGGATAGCAATCAGCCCCAGCATTTT.

This clone was recorded at least ten times. This sequence joins TRBV4-2 and TRBJ2-5; 10 bases fit TRBD2. After removal of 0 bases from V and 3 bases from J, the junction contained 4 bases not matched to a gene. The germline V gene has CDR1 LGHNA and CDR2 YNFKEQ. The CDR3 extends over 16 amino acids. DNA of the CDR3: TGTGCCAGCAGCCAAGATTGGACTAGCGGTAAAGAGACCCAGTACTTC. It codes for CASSQDWTSGKETQYF.

The genes are TRBV7-9 and TRBJ2-7, with TRBD1 as a possible D gene (6 bases). The CDR3 contains 14 residues. The germline V and J ends were trimmed by 5 bases and 4 bases, with 15 bases remaining between them. Germline V gene sequence: CDR1 SEHNR, CDR2 FQNEAQ (reference sequence). In DNA, the CDR3 is TGTGCCAGCAGCAAACCCGGGACACCTTACGAGCAGTACTTC. It yields the protein CASSKPGTPYEQYF. The full variable domain, in which reference TRBV7-9 and TRBJ2-7 provide the parts outside the CDR3, is DTGVSQNPRHKITKRGQNVTFRCDPISEHNRLYWYRQTLGQGPEFLTYFQNEAQLEKSRLLSDRFSAERPKGSFSTLEIQRTEQGDSAMYLCASSKPGTPYEQYFGPGTRLTVT.

V gene TRBV6-1 combines with J gene TRBJ2-7; D perhaps matches TRBD1 (5 bases). Trimming left V 4 bases short and J 11 bases short, with 18 bases between. The CDR3 is made up of 13 amino acids. The germline V gene encodes CDR1 MNHNS and CDR2 SASEGT. The CDR3 sequence: CASSGDAGKRKYF. The CDR3 coding sequence is TGTGCCAGCAGTGGGGATGCAGGGAAGAGAAAGTACTTC.

This clone was detected a few times. The V and J genes are TRBV5-4 and TRBJ2-7; weak D call: TRBD1 (5 bases). Germline assignment: CDR1 SGHNT and CDR2 YYREEE (reference sequence). The CDR3 extends over 13 amino acids. The V and J ends lost 1 base and 1 base respectively, with 6 bases between them. The CDR3, as DNA: TGTGCCAGCAGCTTGACAGGTTCCTACGAGCAGTACTTC. This codes for CASSLTGSYEQYF.

About this clone: The junction departs from germline at one end; a sequencing error may be responsible. The chain combines TRBV6-9 with TRBJ1-2; possible D gene TRBD1, 5 bases. The germline V gene has CDR1 MNHGY and CDR2 SVAAGI. The CDR3 runs to 15 residues. The CDR3 region has the DNA TGTGCCAGCAGTTACGGGGCGGGGGGTAGCTATGTCTACACCTTC. Amino acid sequence: CASSYGAGGSYVYTF.